The clone carrying this T cell receptor beta chain was detected once. What it binds is unknown. The library was made from cDNA and included unique molecular identifiers. T cells numbering about 0.9 to 10 million yielded cDNA molecules that totaled around 500,000. One entry per CDR3 protein, called by TCRdb with MiXCR from the PCR reads. The sample includes about 820,000 distinct CDR3 sequences, around 53% seen only once; the top ten take approximately 4.5%. The entry originates in a study of post-analysis software for immune sequencing data. Study information: The cohort encompassed relapsing-remitting, secondary progressive and progressive-relapsing multiple sclerosis disease courses. Findings of the study overall: Those samples that were prepared in the same batch co-clustered strongly by F measure. TRBV segments more frequent in patients than in controls numbered a few and included TRBV5-6, TRBV5-1 and TRBV20-1. Controls significantly exceeded multiple sclerosis patients in normalized Chao1 diversity.

Germline CDR1 and CDR2: SGHRS and YFSETQ. V was pared by 6 bases and J by 6 bases, with 18 bases of the junction left unmatched. The CDR3 is 17 amino acids. This chain joins TRBV5-1 and TRBJ2-1; 7 bases are a match to TRBD2. This clonotype was sampled from a girl aged 5 to 17 with multiple sclerosis. Sequencing input: blood. CDR3 amino acids: CASTSREGRGRRNEQFF. The DNA of the CDR3 is TGCGCCAGCACTTCCCGTGAAGGGAGGGGTAGGCGCAATGAGCAGTTCTTC.